A selection of T cell receptor beta chains follows, all from one sample in a study of shared clonotypes between healthy human individuals. Repertoires were generated with immunoSEQ multiplex PCR, while TCRdb's copy carries only in-frame clones and drops some. The table has 100,000 or so clones, roughly 50% seen once. Sequencing was performed on PBMCs. All receptors come from a woman in her forties in good health. Some clones in this sample may be carry-over from other donors' samples. Each CDR3 is given with its conserved first and last residue. The D gene is left open where the match is weak. Clone sizes are given selectively: once, few, many, or a class where the clone is expanded.

size	V	D	J	DNA	CDR3
.	TRBV30	.	TRBJ1-2	TGTGCCTGGAGTGCTGACACGGACCTTTACACCTTC	CAWSADTDLYTF
.	TRBV7-8	TRBD2	TRBJ2-5	TGTGCCAGCAGCTTAGTAGCGGGAGAGGAGACCCAGTACTTC	CASSLVAGEETQYF
many	TRBV18	.	TRBJ2-5	TGTGCCAGCTCATCACAAAGGACGTCTCAAGAGACCCAGTACTTC	CASSSQRTSQETQYF
.	TRBV18	.	TRBJ1-5	TGTGCCAGCTCAGGGAGGAGCGGGCAGCCCCAGCATTTT	CASSGRSGQPQHF
.	TRBV28	TRBD1	TRBJ1-2	TGTGCCAGCAGTTTTTCCCCGACTGACAGGGCTGGGGGCTGTACCTTC	CASSFSPTDRAGGCTF
once	TRBV7-3	.	TRBJ1-3	TGTGCCAGCAGCTTAGCCCCAGGGGCGTCTGGAAACACCATATATTTT	CASSLAPGASGNTIYF
many	TRBV6-4	TRBD1	TRBJ1-1	TGTGCCAGCAGTCGGACAGGGAACACTGAAGCTTTCTTT	CASSRTGNTEAFF
many	TRBV5-1	TRBD1	TRBJ1-4	TGCGCCAGCAGCTTGTTGCCGGGACAGGGTGAAAAACTGTTTTTT	CASSLLPGQGEKLFF
few	TRBV30	.	TRBJ2-3	TGTGCCTGGAGTTGGGGAGAAGCGTTCACAGATACGCAGTATTTT	CAWSWGEAFTDTQYF
.	TRBV9	.	TRBJ2-7	TGTGCCAGCAGCGTAGATCAGCGGAACGGCGTCGAGCAGTACTTC	CASSVDQRNGVEQYF
.	TRBV29-1	TRBD1	TRBJ2-1	TGCAGCGTAATCGGGGGACAGGGGACGTGGAATGAGCAGTTCTTC	CSVIGGQGTWNEQFF
many	TRBV5-1	TRBD2	TRBJ2-3	TGCGCCAGCAGCCCCCCCGGGACTAGCGGGATGGATACGCAGTATTTT	CASSPPGTSGMDTQYF
.	TRBV20-1	.	TRBJ1-2	TGCAGTGCTAGAGATCTCGGCGGGGAGGCCTTC	CSARDLGGEAF
few	TRBV30	.	TRBJ1-2	TGTGCCTCCCGGGGGGGGGCTCCTAACTATGGCTACACCTTC	CASRGGAPNYGYTF
.	TRBV7-9	.	TRBJ2-7	TGTGCCAGCAGCTTAGCCCCTGGGACGACAGCTGAGCAGTACTTC	CASSLAPGTTAEQYF
.	TRBV29-1	.	TRBJ2-3	TGCAGCGTTGAAGGGGTGAGGGGCGTTAGCACAGATACGCAGTATTTT	CSVEGVRGVSTDTQYF
many	TRBV5-4	.	TRBJ1-1	TGTGCCAGCAGCTTCGCACAGGGCACTGAAGCTTTCTTT	CASSFAQGTEAFF
.	TRBV18	TRBD2	TRBJ2-7	TGTGCCAGCTCACCAGGGGAGGGGAGAACCTACGAGCAGTACTTC	CASSPGEGRTYEQYF
.	TRBV6-6	.	TRBJ1-4	TGTGCCAGCAGTCCTACAGGGAGGGGGAATGAAAAACTGTTTTTT	CASSPTGRGNEKLFF
.	TRBV4-2	TRBD2	TRBJ2-3	TGTGCCAGCAGCCAAATGGCCGGGACTAGCGGCAATACGCAGTATTTT	CASSQMAGTSGNTQYF
.	TRBV15	.	TRBJ1-4	TGTGCCACCAGCAGAGGCCGGAATGAAAAACTGTTTTTT	CATSRGRNEKLFF
few	TRBV9	TRBD1	TRBJ2-7	TGTGCCAGCAGCGCCTCGACAGGGGGTATTGGCGAGCAGTACTTC	CASSASTGGIGEQYF
.	TRBV7-1	.	TRBJ2-7	TGTGCCAGCAGTTTCCTCCGCTACTCACCCTACGAGCAGTACTTC	CASSFLRYSPYEQYF
.	TRBV7-8	TRBD2	TRBJ2-7	TGTGCCAGCAGCTTAGCCGTGACTAGCCTCTCGGAGCAGTACTTC	CASSLAVTSLSEQYF
.	TRBV19	TRBD1	TRBJ2-7	TGTGCCAGTAGTATTCCCGGGACAGGGACATTGGAGCAGTACTTC	CASSIPGTGTLEQYF
.	TRBV28	TRBD1	TRBJ1-2	TGTGCCAGCAGTTCCTACAGGGGGAGTAACTATGGCTACACCTTC	CASSSYRGSNYGYTF
.	TRBV18	.	TRBJ2-7	TGTGCCAGCTCGCCGGGTGCCGCCACCCTCGAGCAGTACTTC	CASSPGAATLEQYF
many	TRBV4-2	.	TRBJ2-7	TGTGCCAGCAGCCACGGACAAAGCTACGAGCAGTACTTC	CASSHGQSYEQYF
few	TRBV6-6	.	TRBJ1-2	TGTGCCAGCAGGGGGGGCGTCTATGGCTACACCTTC	CASRGGVYGYTF
few	TRBV5-1	.	TRBJ2-7	TGCGCCAGCAGCTTGGGGCTCCCCTACGAGCAGTACTTC	CASSLGLPYEQYF
.	TRBV9	.	TRBJ2-7	TGTGCCAGCAGCGTAGGTGGGCCCCTCTACGAGCAGTACTTC	CASSVGGPLYEQYF
.	TRBV27	TRBD1	TRBJ2-2	TGTGCCACCCGGACAGGGGAGGCCGGGGAGCTGTTTTTT	CATRTGEAGELFF
many	TRBV7-9	.	TRBJ1-6	TGTGCCAGCAGCTTAGGAGGAGCGGTTTCACCCCTCCACTTT	CASSLGGAVSPLHF
many	TRBV28	.	TRBJ1-5	TGTGCCAGCAGTTCAGGGCAGCCCCAGCATTTT	CASSSGQPQHF
few	TRBV14	TRBD1	TRBJ2-7	TGTGCCAGCAGCCCCTGGGGGACAGGCTCCTACGAGCAGTACTTC	CASSPWGTGSYEQYF
once	TRBV2	TRBD1	TRBJ2-7	TGTGCCAGCAGTAACCGGGACAGGGGCCACGAGCAGTACTTC	CASSNRDRGHEQYF
.	TRBV7-9	TRBD1	TRBJ1-2	TGTGCCAGCAGCAAGACAGGGGAAGCTGACTATGGCTACACCTTC	CASSKTGEADYGYTF
.	TRBV11-3	TRBD1	TRBJ1-1	TGTGCCAGCAGCTTAATAGCAGGGGGTCTTGCTTTCTTT	CASSLIAGGLAFF
.	TRBV7-3	TRBD2	TRBJ2-1	TGTGCCAGCAGCTTATCGGTAGCGGGTACGGATGAGCAGTTCTTC	CASSLSVAGTDEQFF
.	TRBV4-3	TRBD1	TRBJ2-5	TGCGCCAGCAGCCAAAGGGACAGGGAAGGAGAGACCCAGTACTTC	CASSQRDREGETQYF
few	TRBV28	.	TRBJ2-7	TGTGCCAGCAGCCAGGGTGCTAGCGTCGTATACGAGCAGTACTTC	CASSQGASVVYEQYF
.	TRBV2	TRBD2	TRBJ2-7	TGTGCCAGCAGCTCCGGGACTAGCCCATCCTACGAGCAGTACTTC	CASSSGTSPSYEQYF
many	TRBV19	.	TRBJ2-7	TGTGCCAGTAGTACCGGACGAGGCACCTACGAGCAGTACTTC	CASSTGRGTYEQYF
many	TRBV28	.	TRBJ1-1	TGTGCCAGCGCCGGGGCCACTGAAGCTTTCTTT	CASAGATEAFF
many	TRBV5-1	.	TRBJ1-1	TGCGCCAGCAGCCCGACAGCATTCACTGAAGCTTTCTTT	CASSPTAFTEAFF
.	TRBV30	TRBD2	TRBJ2-2	TGTGCCTGGAGTTTACTAGCGGGAGAGTCCGGGGAGCTGTTTTTT	CAWSLLAGESGELFF
.	TRBV29-1	TRBD2	TRBJ2-7	TGCAGCGTTGAGACTAGCGGGAGTGTGTACGAGCAGTACTTC	CSVETSGSVYEQYF
many	TRBV7-2	.	TRBJ1-4	TGTGCCAGCAGCTTAAGGTCGGGGACTCACGAAAAACTGTTTTTT	CASSLRSGTHEKLFF
once	TRBV9	.	TRBJ2-7	TGTGCCAGCAGCGTAGGACGGGCCGTTGGGGACGAGCAGTACTTC	CASSVGRAVGDEQYF
few	TRBV10-3	TRBD1	TRBJ2-7	TGTGCCATCAGCCAGGGGGATCTATCCTACGAGCAGTACTTC	CAISQGDLSYEQYF